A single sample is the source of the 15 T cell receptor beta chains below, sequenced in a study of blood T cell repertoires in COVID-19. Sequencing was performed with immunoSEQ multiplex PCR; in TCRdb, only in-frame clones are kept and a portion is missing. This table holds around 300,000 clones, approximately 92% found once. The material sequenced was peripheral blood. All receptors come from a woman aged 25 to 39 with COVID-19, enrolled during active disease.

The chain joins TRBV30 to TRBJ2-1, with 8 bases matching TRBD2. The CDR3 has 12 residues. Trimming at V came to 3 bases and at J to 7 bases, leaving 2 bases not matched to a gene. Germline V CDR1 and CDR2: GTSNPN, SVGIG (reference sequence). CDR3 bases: TGTGCCTGGAGCGGGAGGGCGAATGAGCAGTTCTTC. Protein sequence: CAWSGRANEQFF. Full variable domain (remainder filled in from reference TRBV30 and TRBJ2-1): SQTIHQWPATLVQPVGSPLSLECTVEGTSNPNLYWYRQAAGRGLQLLFYSVGIGQISSEVPQNLSASRPQDRQFILSSKKLLLSDSGFYLCAWSGRANEQFFGPGTRLTVL.

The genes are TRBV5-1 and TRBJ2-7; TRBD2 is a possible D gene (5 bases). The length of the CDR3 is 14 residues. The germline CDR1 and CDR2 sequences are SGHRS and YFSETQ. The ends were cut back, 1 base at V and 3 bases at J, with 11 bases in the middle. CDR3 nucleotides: TGCGCCAGCAGCTTGTACGGGGTCGGCTACGAGCAGTACTTC. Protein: CASSLYGVGYEQYF.

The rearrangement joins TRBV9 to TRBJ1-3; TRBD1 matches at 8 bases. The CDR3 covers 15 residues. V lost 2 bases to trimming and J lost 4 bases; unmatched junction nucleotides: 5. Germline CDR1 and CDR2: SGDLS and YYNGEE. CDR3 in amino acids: CASSVGGTGGNTIYF. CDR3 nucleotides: TGTGCCAGCAGCGTCGGGGGGACAGGCGGAAACACCATATATTTT.

CDR3 nucleotides: TGCAGCGTTGAAGAAGAGGGTTCCTACGAGCAGTACTTC. It translates to CSVEEEGSYEQYF. The chain combines TRBV29-1 with TRBJ2-7; weak D call: TRBD2 (5 bases). The CDR3 is 13 amino acids. The germline CDR1 and CDR2 sequences are SQVTM and ANQGSEA. The V end lost 0 bases, the J end lost 1 base, and 7 bases lay between the germline ends.

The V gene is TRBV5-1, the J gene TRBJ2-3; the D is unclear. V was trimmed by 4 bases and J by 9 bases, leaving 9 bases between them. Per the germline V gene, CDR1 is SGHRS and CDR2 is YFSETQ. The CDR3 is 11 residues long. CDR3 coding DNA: TGCGCCAGCAGCGATTTCGAGACGCAGTATTTT. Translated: CASSDFETQYF.

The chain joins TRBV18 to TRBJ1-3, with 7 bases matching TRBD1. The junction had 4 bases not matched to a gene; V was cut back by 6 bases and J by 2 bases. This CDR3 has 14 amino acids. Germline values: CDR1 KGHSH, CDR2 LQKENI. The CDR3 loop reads CASSSDRAGNTIYF. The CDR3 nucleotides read TGTGCCAGCTCCTCCGACAGGGCTGGAAACACCATATATTTT.

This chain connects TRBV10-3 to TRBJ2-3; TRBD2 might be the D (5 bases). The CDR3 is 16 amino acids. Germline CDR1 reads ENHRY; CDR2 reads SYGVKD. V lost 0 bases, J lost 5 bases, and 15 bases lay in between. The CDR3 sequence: CAISESGLPLGDTQYF. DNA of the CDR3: TGTGCCATCAGTGAGTCCGGACTCCCCTTAGGAGATACGCAGTATTTT.

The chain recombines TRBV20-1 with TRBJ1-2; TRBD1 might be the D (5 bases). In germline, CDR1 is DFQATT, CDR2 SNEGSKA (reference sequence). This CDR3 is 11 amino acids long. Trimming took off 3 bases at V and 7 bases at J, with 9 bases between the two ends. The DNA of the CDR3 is TGCAGTGCTAGGGGAACAGGTGGCTACACCTTC. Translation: CSARGTGGYTF.

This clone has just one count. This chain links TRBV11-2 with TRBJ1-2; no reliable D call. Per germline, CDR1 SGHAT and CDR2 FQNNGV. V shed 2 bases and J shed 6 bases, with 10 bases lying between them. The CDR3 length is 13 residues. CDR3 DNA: TGTGCCAGCAGCTTAAGGGAGGTGCATGGCTACACCTTC. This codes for CASSLREVHGYTF.

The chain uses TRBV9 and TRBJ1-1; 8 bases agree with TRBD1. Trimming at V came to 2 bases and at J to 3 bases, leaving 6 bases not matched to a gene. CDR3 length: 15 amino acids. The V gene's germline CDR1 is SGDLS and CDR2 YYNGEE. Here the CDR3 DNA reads TGTGCCAGCAGCGTTCGGACAGGGTCAGACACTGAAGCTTTCTTT. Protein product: CASSVRTGSDTEAFF. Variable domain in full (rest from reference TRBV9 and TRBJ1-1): DSGVTQTPKHLITATGQRVTLRCSPRSGDLSVYWYQQSLDQGLQFLIQYYNGEERAKGNILERFSAQQFPDLHSELNLSSLELGDSALYFCASSVRTGSDTEAFFGQGTRLTVV.

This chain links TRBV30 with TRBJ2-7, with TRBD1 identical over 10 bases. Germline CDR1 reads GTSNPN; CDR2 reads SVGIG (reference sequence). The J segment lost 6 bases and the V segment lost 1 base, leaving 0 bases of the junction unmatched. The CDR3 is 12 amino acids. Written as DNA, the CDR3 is TGTGCCTGGAGTGGGGACAGGGGCGAGCAGTACTTC. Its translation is CAWSGDRGEQYF.

The DNA of the CDR3 is TGTGCCAGCAGTGTGATTCACAGGGGCAATGAGCAGTTCTTC. It encodes CASSVIHRGNEQFF. The chain has TRBV2 and TRBJ2-1; 7 bases map to TRBD1. The trim removed 4 bases at V and 6 bases at J, leaving 6 bases unmatched. The CDR3 extends over 14 amino acids. Germline assignment: CDR1 SNHLY and CDR2 FYNNEI. The complete variable domain, with remaining parts taken from reference TRBV2 and TRBJ2-1, reads EPEVTQTPSHQVTQMGQEVILRCVPISNHLYFYWYRQILGQKVEFLVSFYNNEISEKSEIFDDQFSVERPDGSNFTLKIRSTKLEDSAMYFCASSVIHRGNEQFFGPGTRLTVL.

CDR3: CASSQGWDFSSYNEQFF. In DNA, the CDR3 is TGCGCCAGCAGCCAAGGTTGGGACTTTAGCTCCTACAATGAGCAGTTCTTC. The chain links TRBV4-1 to TRBJ2-1; possibly TRBD2 for D (6 bases). The CDR3 has 17 residues. Trimming left V 1 base short and J 0 bases short, with 13 bases between. The germline V gene has CDR1 MGHRA and CDR2 YSYEKL.

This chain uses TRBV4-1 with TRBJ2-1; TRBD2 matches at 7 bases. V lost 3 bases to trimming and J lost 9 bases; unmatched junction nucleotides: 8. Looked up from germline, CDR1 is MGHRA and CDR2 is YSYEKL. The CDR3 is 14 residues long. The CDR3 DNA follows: TGCGCCAGCAGCCAGGTGCGGGAGACTAGTGAGCAGTTCTTC. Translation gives CASSQVRETSEQFF.

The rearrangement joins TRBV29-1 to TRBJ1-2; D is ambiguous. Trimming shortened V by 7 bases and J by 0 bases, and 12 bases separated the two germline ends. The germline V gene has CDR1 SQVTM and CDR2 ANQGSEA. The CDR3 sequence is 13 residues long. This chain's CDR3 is CSGYITANYGYTF. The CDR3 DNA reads TGCAGCGGGTACATCACCGCTAACTATGGCTACACCTTC.